This T cell receptor (beta chain) was captured by sequencing in a study of T-cell memory formation after mild COVID-19. Germline loops: CDR1 SGHAT, CDR2 FQNNGV. This CDR3 is 13 amino acids long. Trimming stripped 5 bases from V and 0 bases from J, with 5 bases between. TCRdb ran MiXCR on the 5' RACE reads and lists one entry per CDR3 protein. The sample consists of approximately 290,000 distinct CDR3 sequences, 15% to 20% of them appearing once. The sequenced sample consisted of PBMCs or a T cell subset sorted from them (not recorded which). This chain links TRBV11-2 with TRBJ1-3; D remains unclear. This receptor was obtained from a man younger than 30 who had mild COVID-19 (a few samples of this study predate the infection). Cell type and time point are not known. CDR3 sequence: CASSPPSGNTIYF. Written as DNA, the CDR3 is TGTGCCAGCAGCCCCCCCTCTGGAAACACCATATATTTT.